These 31 T cell receptor beta chains originate from one sample sequenced in a study of CXCR3-negative and CXCR3-positive naive CD8 T cells. 5' RACE with UMI labels generated the TRB cDNA libraries. TCRdb re-called the 5' RACE reads and shows each CDR3 protein once, DNA omitted. The sample totals 100,000 or so distinct CDR3 sequences. For these TCRs, the target antigens are not known. Regarding the study as a whole: Against CXCR3-negative naive cells, CXCR3-positive naive cells showed more hydrophobic TRB CDR3s.

Specimen: naive CXCR3+ CD8+ T cells from blood. Subset denoted: CD45RO-CCR7+CD27+CD95- naive CD8+ T cells expressing CXCR3 (TNR3+). Source of these receptors: a human donor in good health. Some clones in this sample may be carry-over from other donors' samples.

The J gene is TRBJ2-1, the V gene TRBV4-3; there is no DNA to check the TCRdb D call of TRBD2. The germline gives CDR1 LGHNA, CDR2 YSLEER. This CDR3 has 17 amino acids. The CDR3 spells CASSRDRGLATYNEQFF.

The V call is TRBV4-2, the J call TRBJ2-1; the TRBD1 assignment by TCRdb is unverifiable without DNA. CDR1 is LGHNA and CDR2 is YNFKEQ in the germline V gene. The CDR3 is made up of 14 amino acids. The CDR3 sequence: CASSHGTGTGEQFF.

The V and J genes are TRBV12-3 or TRBV12-4 and TRBJ2-7; without DNA, the TCRdb call of TRBD1 cannot be checked. The CDR3 runs 21 residues. The CDR3 reads CASSSLIPGQGRPKGTYEQYF.

The chain uses TRBV19 and TRBJ1-5. This CDR3 is built from 15 residues. The germline V gene has CDR1 LNHDA and CDR2 SQIVND (reference sequence). CDR3: CASGPGFNSNQPQHF.

This rearrangement joins TRBV19 to TRBJ2-1. Germline V gene lookup returns CDR1 LNHDA and CDR2 SQIVND (reference sequence). The CDR3 runs to 18 residues. The CDR3 is CASSIDHPTQVSYNEQFF. Together with reference TRBV19 and TRBJ2-1, the CDR3 gives the full variable domain: DGGITQSPKYLFRKEGQNVTLSCEQNLNHDAMYWYRQDPGQGLRLIYYSQIVNDFQKGDIAEGYSVSREKKESFPLTVTSAQKNPTAFYLCASSIDHPTQVSYNEQFFGPGTRLTVL.

The J gene is TRBJ2-2, the V gene TRBV11-2; as DNA is missing, the TRBD2 call by TCRdb cannot be tested. CDR1 and CDR2 from the germline V gene are SGHAT and FQNNGV. The CDR3 runs 16 residues. This chain's CDR3 is CASSLTSGTNTGELFF. The full variable domain, in which reference TRBV11-2 and TRBJ2-2 provide the parts outside the CDR3, is EAGVAQSPRYKIIEKRQSVAFWCNPISGHATLYWYQQILGQGPKLLIQFQNNGVVDDSQLPKDRFSAERLKGVDSTLKIQPAKLEDSAVYLCASSLTSGTNTGELFFGEGSRLTVL.

The rearrangement uses TRBV20-1 and TRBJ2-7. CDR3 length: 13 residues. Per the germline V gene, CDR1 is DFQATT and CDR2 is SNEGSKA (reference sequence). The CDR3 loop reads CSASGRTDYEQYF.

The chain links TRBV7-2 to TRBJ1-1. The germline gives CDR1 SGHTA, CDR2 FQGNSA. CDR3 length equals 14 residues. CDR3 in amino acids: CASSPGVGSTEAFF. Full variable domain (missing parts from reference TRBV7-2 and TRBJ1-1): GAGVSQSPSNKVTEKGKDVELRCDPISGHTALYWYRQSLGQGLEFLIYFQGNSAPDKSGLPSDRFSAERTGGSVSTLTIQRTQQEDSAVYLCASSPGVGSTEAFFGQGTRLTVV.

V and J are TRBV7-2 and TRBJ2-5; the TCRdb D gene call, TRBD1, has no DNA to confirm it. Per the germline V gene, CDR1 is SGHTA and CDR2 is FQGNSA. The CDR3 loop spans 14 amino acids. CDR3 loop: CASSLNRGGETQYF.

The V gene is TRBV29-1, the J gene TRBJ2-3. The CDR3 covers 14 residues. Germline assignment: CDR1 SQVTM and CDR2 ANQGSEA. This CDR3 reads CSVDSRLSTDTQYF.

This chain joins TRBV27 and TRBJ2-7; TCRdb picks TRBD1, but there is no DNA to check that call. CDR3 length equals 15 residues. Looked up from germline, CDR1 is MNHEY and CDR2 is SMNVEV (reference sequence). CDR3 region: CASSLFGGVSGEQYF.

The chain employs TRBV29-1 and TRBJ2-2. This CDR3 comprises 13 residues. Per germline, CDR1 SQVTM and CDR2 ANQGSEA. The CDR3 spells CSVFWENTGELFF.

The chain uses TRBV29-1 and TRBJ2-2; without DNA, the TCRdb call of TRBD1 cannot be checked. This CDR3 comprises 17 residues. The germline gives CDR1 SQVTM, CDR2 ANQGSEA. The CDR3 spells CSVEDRSGGMNTGELFF.

This chain connects TRBV15 to TRBJ1-1; without DNA, the TCRdb call of TRBD1 cannot be checked. Germline V gene lookup returns CDR1 LNHNV and CDR2 YYDKDF (reference sequence). CDR3 length: 14 residues. The CDR3 sequence is CATGTGVGGTEAFF.

V is TRBV5-4 and J is TRBJ2-1; the D call from TCRdb, TRBD2, cannot be confirmed without DNA. The CDR3 extends over 17 amino acids. Germline CDR1 reads SGHNT; CDR2 reads YYREEE (reference sequence). CDR3 amino acids: CASSRGLAGGMKNEQFF.

The CDR3 here is CASSDDREPLHF. V usage is TRBV10-1 and J usage is TRBJ1-6; absent DNA, TCRdb's TRBD1 call cannot be checked. The germline V gene has CDR1 WNHNN and CDR2 SYGVQD (reference sequence). The CDR3 is made up of 12 amino acids.

The chain is built from TRBV6-1 and TRBJ2-7; TCRdb names TRBD2, which stays unverified in the absence of DNA. This CDR3 region has 14 residues. The germline V gene has CDR1 MNHNS and CDR2 SASEGT. CDR3 sequence reads: CASSDLARIYEQYF.

The chain uses TRBV28 and TRBJ2-1; there is no DNA to check the TCRdb D call of TRBD2. Germline CDR1 is MDHEN and CDR2 is SYDVKM. The CDR3 has 15 residues. Here the CDR3 reads CASSFTGLGYNEQFF.

This chain joins TRBV7-9 and TRBJ2-7. The germline CDR1 and CDR2 sequences are SEHNR and FQNEAQ (reference sequence). The CDR3 length is 14 residues. CDR3 loop: CASSLTGSSYEQYF.

The chain is built from TRBV29-1 and TRBJ2-7; TCRdb selects TRBD1, and the lack of DNA leaves this call unchecked. CDR3 length: 14 amino acids. In germline, CDR1 is SQVTM, CDR2 ANQGSEA. The CDR3 here is CSGMSGGTTYEQYF.

The rearrangement joins TRBV29-1 to TRBJ2-7; the D gene TCRdb calls, TRBD1, cannot be checked with no DNA. Germline CDR1 reads SQVTM; CDR2 reads ANQGSEA. This CDR3 contains 14 residues. The CDR3 protein is CSVRGTGDSYEQYF.

J is TRBJ2-5 and V is TRBV7-9; TCRdb's D call, TRBD2, is unchecked because there is no DNA. The CDR3 is 17 residues long. The germline V gene has CDR1 SEHNR and CDR2 FQNEAQ (reference sequence). The CDR3 sequence: CASSPPTSGRWMKTQYF.

V usage is TRBV27 and J usage is TRBJ2-1; TCRdb indicates TRBD1, and absent DNA this call remains unverified. From germline, CDR1 is MNHEY and CDR2 SMNVEV (reference sequence). CDR3 size: 13 residues. CDR3 amino acids: CASSLSAGNEQFF.

This rearrangement joins TRBV29-1 to TRBJ2-2; the D gene TCRdb calls, TRBD1, cannot be checked with no DNA. The germline V gene has CDR1 SQVTM and CDR2 ANQGSEA. CDR3 length: 15 residues. CDR3 sequence: CSVERQGVNTGELFF.

The chain couples TRBV7-6 to TRBJ2-5. This CDR3 is built from 12 residues. The germline V gene has CDR1 SGHVS and CDR2 FNYEAQ. The CDR3 sequence is CASSLAIETQYF.

This rearrangement joins TRBV28 to TRBJ2-2; TCRdb's D gene call, TRBD2, goes unchecked for lack of DNA. The CDR3 is 15 residues long. Germline V gene lookup returns CDR1 MDHEN and CDR2 SYDVKM. The CDR3 sequence is CASITRDFNTGELFF.

The CDR3 region is CASSFRRAGELFF. V usage is TRBV12-3 or TRBV12-4 and J usage is TRBJ2-2; TCRdb's D call of TRBD2 is untestable without DNA. The CDR3 loop spans 13 amino acids.

This sequence joins TRBV3-1 and TRBJ2-3; TCRdb's assignment of TRBD2 cannot be checked, as there is no DNA. Per the germline V gene, CDR1 is LGHDT and CDR2 is YNNKEL (reference sequence). There are 16 residues in the CDR3. CDR3 protein: CASSPLREGLTDTQYF.

This sequence joins TRBV2 and TRBJ2-1; TCRdb outputs TRBD2, but without DNA this stays unchecked. The CDR3 is made up of 16 amino acids. The V gene's germline CDR1 is SNHLY and CDR2 FYNNEI. The CDR3 reads CASSDAGEWEVNEQFF.

This chain uses TRBV28 with TRBJ2-3; TCRdb gives TRBD2 as the D gene, but with no DNA this cannot be confirmed. CDR3 size: 16 residues. Germline values: CDR1 MDHEN, CDR2 SYDVKM. Here the CDR3 reads CASSLSGTQMTDTQYF.

The chain has TRBV4-1 and TRBJ2-7; TCRdb lists TRBD1, though no DNA is available to test this call. In germline, CDR1 is MGHRA, CDR2 YSYEKL. This CDR3 has 14 residues. The CDR3 protein is CASSQATENYEQYF.